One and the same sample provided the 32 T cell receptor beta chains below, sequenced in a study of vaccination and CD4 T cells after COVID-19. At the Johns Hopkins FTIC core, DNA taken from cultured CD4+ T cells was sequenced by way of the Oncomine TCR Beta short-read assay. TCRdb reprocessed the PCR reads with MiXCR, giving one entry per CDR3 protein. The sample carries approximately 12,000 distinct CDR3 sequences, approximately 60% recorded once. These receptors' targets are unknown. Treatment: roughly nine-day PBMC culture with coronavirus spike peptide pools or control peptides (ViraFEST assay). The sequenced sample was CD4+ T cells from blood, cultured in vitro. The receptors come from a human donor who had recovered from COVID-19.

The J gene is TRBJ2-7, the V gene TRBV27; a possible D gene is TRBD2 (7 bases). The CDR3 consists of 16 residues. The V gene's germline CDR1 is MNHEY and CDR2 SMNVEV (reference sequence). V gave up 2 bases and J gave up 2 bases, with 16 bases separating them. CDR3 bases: TGTGCCAGCAGTTTACGGGGGGTTCAGGGGCCCTACGAGCAGTACTTC. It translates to CASSLRGVQGPYEQYF.

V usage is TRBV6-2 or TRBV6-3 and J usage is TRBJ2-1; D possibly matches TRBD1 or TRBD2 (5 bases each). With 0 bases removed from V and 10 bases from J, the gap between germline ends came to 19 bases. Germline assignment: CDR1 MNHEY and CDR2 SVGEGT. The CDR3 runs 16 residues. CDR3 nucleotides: TGTGCCAGCAGTTACTCAGCCCGTATCGGGACCAACGAGCAGTTCTTC. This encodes CASSYSARIGTNEQFF.

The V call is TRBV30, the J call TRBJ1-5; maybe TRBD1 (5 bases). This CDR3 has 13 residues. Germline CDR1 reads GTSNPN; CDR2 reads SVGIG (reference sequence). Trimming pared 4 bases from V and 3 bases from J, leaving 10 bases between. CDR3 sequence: CAWNRDPNQPQHF. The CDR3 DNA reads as TGTGCCTGGAACCGGGACCCCAATCAGCCCCAGCATTTT. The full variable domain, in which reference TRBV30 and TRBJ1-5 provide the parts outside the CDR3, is SQTIHQWPATLVQPVGSPLSLECTVEGTSNPNLYWYRQAAGRGLQLLFYSVGIGQISSEVPQNLSASRPQDRQFILSSKKLLLSDSGFYLCAWNRDPNQPQHFGDGTRLSIL.

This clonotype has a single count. The CDR3 DNA reads as TGTGCCAGCACAACCGGGCCCCAGACTGAAGCTTTCTTT. Amino acids: CASTTGPQTEAFF. V is TRBV28 and J is TRBJ1-1; D call uncertain. The CDR3 has 13 amino acids. Germline CDR1 and CDR2: MDHEN and SYDVKM. The V end was cut by 7 bases, the J end by 5 bases, with 14 bases between.

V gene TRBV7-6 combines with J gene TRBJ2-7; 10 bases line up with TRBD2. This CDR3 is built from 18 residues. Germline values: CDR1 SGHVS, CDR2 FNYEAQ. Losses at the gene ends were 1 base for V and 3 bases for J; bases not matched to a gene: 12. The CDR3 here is CASSLGEASGSIYYEQYF. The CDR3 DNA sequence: TGTGCCAGCAGCTTAGGGGAAGCTAGCGGGAGTATATACTACGAGCAGTACTTC.

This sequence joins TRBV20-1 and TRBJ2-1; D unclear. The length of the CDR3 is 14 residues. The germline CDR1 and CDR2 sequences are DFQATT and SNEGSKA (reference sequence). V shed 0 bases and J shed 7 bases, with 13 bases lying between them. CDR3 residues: CSARDWRGRNEQFF. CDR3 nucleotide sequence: TGCAGTGCTAGAGATTGGCGAGGAAGGAATGAGCAGTTCTTC.

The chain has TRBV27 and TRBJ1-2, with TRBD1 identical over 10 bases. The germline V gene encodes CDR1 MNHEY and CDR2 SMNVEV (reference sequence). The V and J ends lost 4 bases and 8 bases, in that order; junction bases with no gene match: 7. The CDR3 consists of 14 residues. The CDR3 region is CASSSWTGGGGYTF. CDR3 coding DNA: TGTGCCAGCAGTTCTTGGACAGGGGGTGGCGGCTACACCTTC.

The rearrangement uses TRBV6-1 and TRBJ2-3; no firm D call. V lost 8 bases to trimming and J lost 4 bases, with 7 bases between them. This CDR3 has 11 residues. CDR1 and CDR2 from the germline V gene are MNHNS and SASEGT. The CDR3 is CASGSPDTQYF. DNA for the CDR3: TGTGCCAGCGGATCTCCAGATACGCAGTATTTT.

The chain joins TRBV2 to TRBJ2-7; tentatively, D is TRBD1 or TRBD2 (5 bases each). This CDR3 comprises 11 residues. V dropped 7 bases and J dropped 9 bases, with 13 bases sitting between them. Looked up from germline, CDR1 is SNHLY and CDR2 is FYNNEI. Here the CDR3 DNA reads TGTGCCAGCACCCAGGGCGGGCCGCAGTACTTC. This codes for CASTQGGPQYF.

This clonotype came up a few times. Written as DNA, the CDR3 is TGTGCCAGCAGTTATCTGCATCAGCCCCAGCATTTT. Translated: CASSYLHQPQHF. V usage is TRBV6-5 and J usage is TRBJ1-5; D unresolved. V lost 3 bases, J lost 5 bases, and 5 bases lay in between. Germline-derived CDR1 and CDR2 are MNHEY and SVGAGI. This CDR3 contains 12 residues.

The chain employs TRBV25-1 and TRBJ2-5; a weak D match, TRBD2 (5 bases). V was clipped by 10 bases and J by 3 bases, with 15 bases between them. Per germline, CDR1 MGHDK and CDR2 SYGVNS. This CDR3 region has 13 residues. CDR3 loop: CATKRGAEETQYF. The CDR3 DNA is TGTGCCACCAAACGGGGTGCAGAAGAGACCCAGTACTTC.

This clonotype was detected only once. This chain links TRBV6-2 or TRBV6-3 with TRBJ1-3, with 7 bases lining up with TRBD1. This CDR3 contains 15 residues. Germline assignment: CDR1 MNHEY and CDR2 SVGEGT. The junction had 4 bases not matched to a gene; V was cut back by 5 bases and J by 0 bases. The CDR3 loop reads CASSRGQYSGNTIYF. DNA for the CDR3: TGTGCCAGCAGTCGGGGACAGTACTCTGGAAACACCATATATTTT.

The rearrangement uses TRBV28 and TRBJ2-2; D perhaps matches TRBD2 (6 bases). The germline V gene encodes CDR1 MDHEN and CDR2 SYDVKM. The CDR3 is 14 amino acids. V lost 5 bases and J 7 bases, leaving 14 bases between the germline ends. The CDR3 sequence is CASSPRGVGGELFF. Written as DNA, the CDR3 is TGTGCCAGCAGTCCCCGCGGGGTGGGCGGGGAGCTGTTTTTT.

The CDR3 sequence: CASSFVSGARRNTEAFF. CDR3 bases: TGTGCCAGCAGCTTCGTGTCGGGGGCGCGAAGGAACACTGAAGCTTTCTTT. The V and J genes are TRBV7-2 and TRBJ1-1, with D perhaps matching TRBD1 (6 bases). The CDR3 covers 17 residues. V was shortened by 3 bases and J by 1 base, with 18 bases between the two germline ends. Looked up from germline, CDR1 is SGHTA and CDR2 is FQGNSA.

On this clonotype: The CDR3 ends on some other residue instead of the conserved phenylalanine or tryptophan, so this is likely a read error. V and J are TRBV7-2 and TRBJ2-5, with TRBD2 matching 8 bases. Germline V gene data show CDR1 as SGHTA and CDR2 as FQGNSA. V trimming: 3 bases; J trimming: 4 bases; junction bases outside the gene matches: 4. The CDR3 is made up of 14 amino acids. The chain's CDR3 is CASSFFAGGETQYL. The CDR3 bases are TGTGCCAGCAGCTTCTTTGCGGGAGGAGAGACCCAGTACTTA.

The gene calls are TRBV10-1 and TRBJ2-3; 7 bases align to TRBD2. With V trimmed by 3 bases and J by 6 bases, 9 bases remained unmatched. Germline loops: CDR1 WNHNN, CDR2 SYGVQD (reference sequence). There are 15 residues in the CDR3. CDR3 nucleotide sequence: TGCGCCAGCAGTGACCGTGCGGGAGTGACCGATACGCAGTATTTT. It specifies CASSDRAGVTDTQYF.

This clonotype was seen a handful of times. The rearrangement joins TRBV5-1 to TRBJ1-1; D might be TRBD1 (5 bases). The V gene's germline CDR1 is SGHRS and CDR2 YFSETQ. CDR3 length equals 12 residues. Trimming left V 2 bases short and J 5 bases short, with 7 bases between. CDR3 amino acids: CASSFGGTEAFF. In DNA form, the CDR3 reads TGCGCCAGCAGCTTCGGGGGAACTGAAGCTTTCTTT.

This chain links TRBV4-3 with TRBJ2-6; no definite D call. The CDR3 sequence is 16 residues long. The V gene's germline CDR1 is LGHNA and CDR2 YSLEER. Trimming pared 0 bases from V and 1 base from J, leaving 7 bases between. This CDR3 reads CASSQDVASGANVLTF. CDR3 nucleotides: TGCGCCAGCAGCCAAGACGTAGCATCTGGGGCCAACGTCCTGACTTTC.

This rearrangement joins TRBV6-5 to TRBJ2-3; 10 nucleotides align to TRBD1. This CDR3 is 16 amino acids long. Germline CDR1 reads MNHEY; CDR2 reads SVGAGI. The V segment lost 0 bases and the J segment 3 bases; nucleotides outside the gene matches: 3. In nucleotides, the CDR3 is TGTGCCAGCAGTTACTCCCCGGGACAGGGGACAGATACGCAGTATTTT. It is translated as CASSYSPGQGTDTQYF.

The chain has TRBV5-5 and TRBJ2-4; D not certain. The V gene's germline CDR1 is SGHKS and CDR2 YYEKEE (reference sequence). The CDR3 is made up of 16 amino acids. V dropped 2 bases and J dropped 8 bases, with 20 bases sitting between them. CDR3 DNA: TGTGCCAGCAGCTTCTATGACCGGGCCCTTGGGGACATTCAGTACTTC. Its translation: CASSFYDRALGDIQYF.

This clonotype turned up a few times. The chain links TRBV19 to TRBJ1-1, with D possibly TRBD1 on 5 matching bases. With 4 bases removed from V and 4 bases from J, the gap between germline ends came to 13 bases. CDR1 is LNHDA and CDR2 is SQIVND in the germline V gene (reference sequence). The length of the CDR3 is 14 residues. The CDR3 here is CASSTPGGGTEAFF. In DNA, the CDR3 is TGTGCCAGTAGTACCCCGGGGGGGGGCACTGAAGCTTTCTTT.

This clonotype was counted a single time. The CDR3 spells CASSLRPGSNEQFF. CDR3 bases: TGTGCCAGCAGCTTAAGGCCGGGGAGTAATGAGCAGTTCTTC. This chain uses TRBV7-3 with TRBJ2-1; perhaps TRBD2 as D (5 bases). V lost 1 base and J lost 7, with 11 bases in between. This CDR3 has 14 amino acids. Germline CDR1 SGHTA, CDR2 FQGTGA.

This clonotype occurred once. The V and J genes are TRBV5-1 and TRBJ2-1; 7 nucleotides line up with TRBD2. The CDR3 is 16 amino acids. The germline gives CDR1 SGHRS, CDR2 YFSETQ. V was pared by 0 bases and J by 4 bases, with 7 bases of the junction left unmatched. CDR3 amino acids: CASSLGRLADYNEQFF. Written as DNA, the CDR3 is TGCGCCAGCAGCTTGGGGAGACTAGCAGATTACAATGAGCAGTTCTTC.

CDR3 in amino acids: CARAGPGGSDGYTF. CDR3 DNA sequence: TGTGCCCGAGCCGGGCCAGGGGGCTCGGACGGCTACACCTTC. V usage is TRBV2 and J usage is TRBJ1-2, with 8 bases identical to TRBD1. The J segment lost 8 bases and the V segment lost 11 bases, leaving 16 bases of the junction unmatched. The CDR3 extends over 14 amino acids. Germline CDR1 SNHLY, CDR2 FYNNEI.

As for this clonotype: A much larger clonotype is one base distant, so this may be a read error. The CDR3 DNA reads TGTGCCATCAGCACAGGGCTCTATGGCTGCACCTTC. Its translation: CAISTGLYGCTF. J is TRBJ1-2 and V is TRBV10-3; possibly TRBD1 for D (6 bases). The CDR3 consists of 12 residues. Germline V gives CDR1 ENHRY, CDR2 SYGVKD.

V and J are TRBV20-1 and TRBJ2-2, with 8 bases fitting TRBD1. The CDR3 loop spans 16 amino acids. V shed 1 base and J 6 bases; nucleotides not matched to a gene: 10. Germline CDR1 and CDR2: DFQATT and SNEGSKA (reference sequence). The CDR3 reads CSARVSDRGDSGELFF. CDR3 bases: TGCAGTGCTAGAGTGAGCGACAGGGGAGATTCCGGGGAGCTGTTTTTT.

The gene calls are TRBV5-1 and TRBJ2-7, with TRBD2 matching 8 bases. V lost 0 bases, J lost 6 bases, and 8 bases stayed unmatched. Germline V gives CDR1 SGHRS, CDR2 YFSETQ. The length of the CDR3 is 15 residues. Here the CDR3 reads CASSLGPRGGGEQYF. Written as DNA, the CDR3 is TGCGCCAGCAGCTTGGGACCCCGGGGGGGTGGCGAGCAGTACTTC.

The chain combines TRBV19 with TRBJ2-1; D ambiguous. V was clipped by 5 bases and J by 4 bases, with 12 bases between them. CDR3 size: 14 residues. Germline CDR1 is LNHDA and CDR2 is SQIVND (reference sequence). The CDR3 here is CASSSPRGYNEQFF. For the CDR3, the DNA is TGTGCCAGTAGTTCCCCACGCGGTTACAATGAGCAGTTCTTC.

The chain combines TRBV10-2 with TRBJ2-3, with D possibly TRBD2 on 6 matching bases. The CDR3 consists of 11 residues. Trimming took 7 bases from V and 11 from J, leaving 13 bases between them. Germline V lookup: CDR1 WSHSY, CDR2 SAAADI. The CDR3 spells CASIAAREQYF. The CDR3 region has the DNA TGCGCCAGCATAGCGGCCAGGGAGCAGTATTTT.

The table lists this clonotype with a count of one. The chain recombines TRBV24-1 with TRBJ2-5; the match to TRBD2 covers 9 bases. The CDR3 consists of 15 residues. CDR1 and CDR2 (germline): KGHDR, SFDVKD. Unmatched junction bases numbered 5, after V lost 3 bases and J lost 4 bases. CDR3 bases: TGTGCCACCAGTGATCCCATAGCGGGAGTAGAGACCCAGTACTTC. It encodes CATSDPIAGVETQYF.

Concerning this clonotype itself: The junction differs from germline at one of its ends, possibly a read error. DNA for the CDR3: TGTGCCAGCACCCCGGGACAGGGAACAGATGCGCAGTATTTT. As protein: CASTPGQGTDAQYF. J is TRBJ2-3 and V is TRBV7-2, with TRBD1 identical over 9 bases. Germline values: CDR1 SGHTA, CDR2 FQGNSA. The CDR3 spans 14 residues.

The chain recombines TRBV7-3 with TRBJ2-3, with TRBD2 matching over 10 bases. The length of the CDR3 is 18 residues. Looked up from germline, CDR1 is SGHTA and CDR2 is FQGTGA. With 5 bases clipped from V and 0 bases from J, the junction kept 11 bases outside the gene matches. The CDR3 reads CASSPAASGSPSTDTQYF. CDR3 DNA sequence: TGTGCCAGCAGCCCGGCGGCTAGCGGGAGCCCGAGCACAGATACGCAGTATTTT. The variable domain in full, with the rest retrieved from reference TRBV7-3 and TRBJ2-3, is GAGVSQTPSNKVTEKGKYVELRCDPISGHTALYWYRQSLGQGPEFLIYFQGTGAADDSGLPNDRFFAVRPEGSVSTLKIQRTERGDSAVYLCASSPAASGSPSTDTQYFGPGTRLTVL.